These T cell receptor beta chains were read from a single sample in a study of blood T cell repertoires in COVID-19. TCRdb's table, derived via immunoSEQ multiplex PCR, lists solely in-frame clones and lacks some. The sample contains 110,000 or so clones, approximately 85% of which appear only once. Material: peripheral blood. Receptor source: a woman aged 60-70 years with COVID-19, enrolled during active disease. CDR3s include the opening cysteine and the closing phenylalanine or tryptophan. A D gene is named only where the DNA matches it firmly. Clone size, where shown, is once, few, many, or a class for clones that have expanded.

D	size	V	J	DNA	CDR3
.	.	TRBV5-1	TRBJ2-5	TGCGCCAGCAGCTTACAGGGTTATGTGGAGACCCAGTACTTC	CASSLQGYVETQYF
.	.	TRBV19	TRBJ2-3	TGTGCCAGTAGTACCACAGGGACAGATACGCAGTATTTT	CASSTTGTDTQYF
.	.	TRBV27	TRBJ1-1	TGTGCCAGCCTCACGAGAGGAGGGGATGAAGCTTTCTTT	CASLTRGGDEAFF
.	.	TRBV19	TRBJ1-1	TGTGCCAGTAGTATACAGGGAAGAGGTACTGAAGCTTTCTTT	CASSIQGRGTEAFF
.	.	TRBV21-1	TRBJ2-2	TGTGCCAGCAGCAACCCTAGCGGGGGGATAAACACCGGGGAGCTGTTTTTT	CASSNPSGGINTGELFF
.	.	TRBV12-3/TRBV12-4	TRBJ1-1	TGTGCCAGTCTGTGGGGAGGGAACACTGAAGCTTTCTTT	CASLWGGNTEAFF
TRBD1	.	TRBV11-3	TRBJ2-7	TGTGCCAGCAGCTTAGGGGACAGGTACGAGCAGTACTTC	CASSLGDRYEQYF
TRBD2	.	TRBV11-2	TRBJ2-5	TGTGCCAGCAGTCCCCCCCCTAGCGGGAAAGAGACCCAGTACTTC	CASSPPPSGKETQYF
.	.	TRBV27	TRBJ1-1	TGTGCCAGCAGTTTATCGAGGGAAGGGAACACTGAAGCTTTCTTT	CASSLSREGNTEAFF
TRBD1	.	TRBV7-9	TRBJ2-7	TGTGCCAGCAGTTCCGTAGGGGACAGACCCTACGAGCAGTACTTC	CASSSVGDRPYEQYF
TRBD1	once	TRBV29-1	TRBJ1-2	TGCAGCTCGGGACAGGGTAAATCCTATGGCTACACCTTC	CSSGQGKSYGYTF
.	.	TRBV10-1	TRBJ1-6	TGCGCCACCTCTGGACAGAGGAATTCACCCCTCCACTTT	CATSGQRNSPLHF
.	.	TRBV19	TRBJ1-1	TGTGCCAGTAGCCTCTCAGGTGCCACTGAAGCTTTCTTT	CASSLSGATEAFF
TRBD1	.	TRBV7-3	TRBJ1-1	TGTGCCAGCAGCCCCAGGGGGAGGTCGGACACTGAAGCTTTCTTT	CASSPRGRSDTEAFF
.	.	TRBV7-8	TRBJ1-5	TGTGCCAGCAGCTTAGTGAGACAGGCCAATCAGCCCCAGCATTTT	CASSLVRQANQPQHF
TRBD1	.	TRBV5-5	TRBJ1-6	TGTGCCAGCAGTTTCACAGGGGACGCGTCGAATTCACCCCTCCACTTT	CASSFTGDASNSPLHF
TRBD1	.	TRBV14	TRBJ1-6	TGTGCCAGCAGCCCTTTAACAGGGCAGGGGGCACCCCTCCACTTT	CASSPLTGQGAPLHF
.	few	TRBV4-2	TRBJ1-2	TGTGCCAGCAGCCCCGGCACGGGGGGCTATAGCTATGGCTACACCTTC	CASSPGTGGYSYGYTF
.	.	TRBV7-8	TRBJ1-2	TGTGCCAGCAGCTTATACGGCAGGGCGGTGTCCTCCGAAAGCTACACCTTC	CASSLYGRAVSSESYTF
.	.	TRBV29-1	TRBJ1-2	TGCAGCGTGGACACGTTTAACTATGGCTACACCTTC	CSVDTFNYGYTF
.	.	TRBV27	TRBJ1-1	TGTGCCAGCAGTCCTGCGGGGCGGGGCCCGATAAACACTGAAGCTTTCTTT	CASSPAGRGPINTEAFF
.	.	TRBV6-5	TRBJ1-1	TGTGCCAGCAGCTCTCAGGGAGGGTGGACTGAAGCTTTCTTT	CASSSQGGWTEAFF